Below, 7 T cell receptor beta chains from the same sample are listed, as sequenced in a study of post-analysis software for immune sequencing data. Notes on the study in general: A handful of TRBV segments appeared more often in patients than in controls, and TRBV5-6, TRBV5-1 and TRBV20-1 were among these.

Antigens of these TCRs are unknown. Unique molecular identifiers were carried by the TCR beta cDNA libraries. In TCRdb, the PCR reads were re-called with MiXCR into one record per CDR3 protein. The table lists about 810,000 distinct CDR3 sequences, roughly 58% of them singletons. Sequencing used blood. These receptors all stem from a girl aged 10 to 17 with multiple sclerosis.

This chain connects TRBV7-2 to TRBJ2-7, with D perhaps matching TRBD2 (5 bases). Between the trimmed V and J ends, which lost 5 bases and 5 bases, there was a span of 10 bases. CDR3 length equals 12 residues. CDR1 is SGHTA, CDR2 FQGNSA, per germline. The CDR3 is CASSEVGDEQYF. The CDR3 DNA sequence: TGTGCCAGCAGCGAGGTGGGAGACGAGCAGTACTTC.

CDR3 loop: CASTKDPPNYGYTF. In DNA form, the CDR3 reads TGTGCCAGCACCAAGGATCCACCCAACTATGGCTACACCTTC. This sequence joins TRBV12-3 or TRBV12-4 and TRBJ1-2; no firm D call. V lost 7 bases and J 2 bases, leaving 14 bases between the germline ends. This CDR3 region has 14 residues.

V is TRBV10-3 and J is TRBJ2-5; D gene unclear. The CDR3 consists of 13 residues. Per the germline V gene, CDR1 is ENHRY and CDR2 is SYGVKD. V was clipped by 3 bases and J by 2 bases, with 7 bases between them. CDR3 in amino acids: CAISDSLQETQYF. The DNA of the CDR3 is TGTGCCATCAGTGACAGTCTTCAAGAGACCCAGTACTTC.

The rearrangement links TRBV3-1 to TRBJ2-5; D unclear. Per germline, CDR1 LGHDT and CDR2 YNNKEL (reference sequence). The CDR3 sequence is 13 residues long. V gave up 4 bases and J gave up 1 base, with 7 bases separating them. CDR3: CASSPMAQETQYF. The CDR3 DNA reads as TGTGCCAGCAGCCCCATGGCCCAAGAGACCCAGTACTTC.

This chain links TRBV10-3 with TRBJ2-1; TRBD2 agrees at 11 bases. The CDR3 has 18 amino acids. The germline gives CDR1 ENHRY, CDR2 SYGVKD. J gave up 10 bases and V 6 bases, and 20 bases lay outside the gene matches. CDR3 bases: TGTGCCATCAGCGCCAACGGTCAAACTAGCGGGAGCTTAGGAGAGCAGTTCTTC. Its translation: CAISANGQTSGSLGEQFF.

This clonotype was detected a few times. The chain combines TRBV29-1 with TRBJ2-7; the D gene is possibly TRBD2 (5 bases). CDR3 length: 12 residues. Trimming took off 3 bases at V and 0 bases at J, with 6 bases between the two ends. Germline V lookup: CDR1 SQVTM, CDR2 ANQGSEA. The CDR3 spells CSVDGNSYEQYF. The DNA of the CDR3 is TGCAGCGTTGACGGGAACTCCTACGAGCAGTACTTC.

This clonotype was recorded a few times. J is TRBJ2-5 and V is TRBV5-1; D gene unclear. The germline V and J ends were trimmed by 2 bases and 0 bases, with 11 bases remaining between them. Per germline, CDR1 SGHRS and CDR2 YFSETQ. The CDR3 is 15 residues long. CDR3 DNA sequence: TGCGCCAGCAGCTTCTTAGGCGGAGACCAAGAGACCCAGTACTTC. This sequence encodes CASSFLGGDQETQYF.